Presented here are 20 T cell receptor beta chains from one specimen sequenced in a study of blood T cell repertoires in COVID-19. Assay: immunoSEQ multiplex PCR; the TCRdb copy retains only in-frame clones and omits some. The sample has under 350,000 clones, over 65% seen once. Sequences were obtained from peripheral blood. These TCRs come from a man aged 55 to 70 who had recovered from COVID-19.

The chain combines TRBV5-1 with TRBJ2-3; 8 nucleotides line up with TRBD1. Trimming removed 2 bases from V and 4 bases from J; junction bases left unmatched: 6. Per germline, CDR1 SGHRS and CDR2 YFSETQ. This CDR3 spans 15 amino acids. Here the CDR3 reads CASSLQTGVSDTQYF. The CDR3 coding sequence is TGCGCCAGCAGCTTACAGACAGGGGTGTCAGATACGCAGTATTTT.

V gene TRBV19 combines with J gene TRBJ1-1; D call uncertain. Trimming shortened V by 7 bases and J by 4 bases, and 16 bases separated the two germline ends. CDR1 LNHDA and CDR2 SQIVND come from the germline V gene (reference sequence). The CDR3 covers 14 residues. CDR3 residues: CASTHRSEFTEAFF. The CDR3 bases are TGTGCCAGTACTCATAGGTCGGAGTTCACTGAAGCTTTCTTT.

This clone was counted a single time. This chain uses TRBV6-5 with TRBJ2-7; D may be TRBD2 (6 bases). The germline gives CDR1 MNHEY, CDR2 SVGAGI. Between the trimmed V and J ends, which lost 9 bases and 3 bases, there was a span of 9 bases. The CDR3 sequence is 11 residues long. The CDR3 DNA reads TGTGCCAGGGGAGGACTCTACGAGCAGTACTTC. It is translated as CARGGLYEQYF.

J is TRBJ2-2 and V is TRBV7-2; D call uncertain. The CDR3 extends over 15 amino acids. Trimming took off 1 base at V and 5 bases at J, with 11 bases between the two ends. Looked up from germline, CDR1 is SGHTA and CDR2 is FQGNSA. The CDR3 nucleotides read TGTGCCAGCAGCTTAGACTTGCGCGTTACCGGGGAGCTGTTTTTT. As protein: CASSLDLRVTGELFF.

The J gene is TRBJ2-7, the V gene TRBV6-5, with 7 nucleotides matching TRBD1. V lost 6 bases and J lost 3; bases outside the gene matches: 8. CDR3 length equals 14 residues. Germline V CDR1 and CDR2: MNHEY, SVGAGI. CDR3 sequence: CASSAGTANYEQYF. The DNA for the CDR3 is TGTGCCAGCAGCGCCGGGACAGCAAACTACGAGCAGTACTTC.

The chain recombines TRBV30 with TRBJ2-7; 10 positions match TRBD1. Trimming cost V 4 bases and J 4 bases; bases outside gene matches: 4. The V gene's germline CDR1 is GTSNPN and CDR2 SVGIG (reference sequence). CDR3 length: 13 amino acids. Written as DNA, the CDR3 is TGTGCCTGGAACCGGGACAGGGGATACGAGCAGTACTTC. Its translation is CAWNRDRGYEQYF.

V gene TRBV19 combines with J gene TRBJ2-3, with 7 bases lining up with TRBD1. Germline loops: CDR1 LNHDA, CDR2 SQIVND (reference sequence). V lost 4 bases to trimming and J lost 2 bases; unmatched junction nucleotides: 9. CDR3 length: 16 residues. CDR3 sequence: CASSKGTGVATDTQYF. The DNA for the CDR3 is TGTGCCAGTAGTAAGGGTACAGGGGTCGCCACAGATACGCAGTATTTT.

The V gene is TRBV9, the J gene TRBJ2-3, with a possible D match to TRBD2 (6 bases). V dropped 4 bases and J dropped 1 base, with 16 bases sitting between them. The CDR3 length is 16 residues. CDR1 is SGDLS, CDR2 YYNGEE, per germline. CDR3 loop: CASSLDSGGGTDTQYF. In nucleotides, the CDR3 is TGTGCCAGCAGCCTAGACAGCGGAGGGGGCACAGATACGCAGTATTTT.

V gene TRBV19 combines with J gene TRBJ2-3; perhaps TRBD2 as D (5 bases). V was cut by 7 bases and J by 5 bases, with 16 bases left in between. The germline V gene encodes CDR1 LNHDA and CDR2 SQIVND (reference sequence). This CDR3 has 14 residues. The CDR3 spells CASKMVVGGDTQYF. CDR3 nucleotides: TGTGCCAGTAAGATGGTGGTTGGAGGAGATACGCAGTATTTT.

J is TRBJ2-7 and V is TRBV5-1; 7 bases agree with TRBD1. This CDR3 has 15 amino acids. Trimming at V came to 0 bases and at J to 2 bases, leaving 5 bases not matched to a gene. Germline V lookup: CDR1 SGHRS, CDR2 YFSETQ. CDR3 nucleotides: TGCGCCAGCAGCTTGGGGCAGGGGGTAACCTACGAGCAGTACTTC. It specifies CASSLGQGVTYEQYF. The variable domain in full, completed from reference TRBV5-1 and TRBJ2-7, reads KAGVTQTPRYLIKTRGQQVTLSCSPISGHRSVSWYQQTPGQGLQFLFEYFSETQRNKGNFPGRFSGRQFSNSRSEMNVSTLELGDSALYLCASSLGQGVTYEQYFGPGTRLTVT.

The CDR3 protein is CAISETSSGELFF. For the CDR3, the DNA is TGTGCCATCAGTGAGACGAGTTCCGGGGAGCTGTTTTTT. This chain uses TRBV10-3 with TRBJ2-2; D gene unclear. CDR1 and CDR2 from the germline V gene are ENHRY and SYGVKD. The CDR3 has 13 residues. V was clipped by 2 bases and J by 6 bases, with 7 bases between them.

This clone was seen a single time. This chain connects TRBV5-4 to TRBJ2-6; D possibly corresponds to TRBD2 (6 bases). The V gene's germline CDR1 is SGHNT and CDR2 YYREEE (reference sequence). V gave up 4 bases and J gave up 0 bases, with 14 bases separating them. The CDR3 is 17 residues long. CDR3 loop: CASSTTAGSSGANVLTF. DNA for the CDR3: TGTGCCAGCAGCACGACAGCCGGGAGCTCTGGGGCCAACGTCCTGACTTTC.

This clone was seen only once. V and J are TRBV10-1 and TRBJ2-1, with D uncertain. Trimming removed 6 bases from V and 7 bases from J, with 19 bases in between. Per germline, CDR1 WNHNN and CDR2 SYGVQD (reference sequence). This CDR3 region has 15 residues. The CDR3 DNA is TGCGCCAGCAGCGAAGGTGGAGTATTAAGGAATGAGCAGTTCTTC. Its protein product is CASSEGGVLRNEQFF.

The chain combines TRBV6-2 or TRBV6-3 with TRBJ2-1; a possible D gene is TRBD2 (6 bases). The CDR3 runs to 11 residues. V was trimmed by 5 bases and J by 10 bases, leaving 9 bases between them. CDR1 MNHEY and CDR2 SVGEGT come from the germline V gene. In DNA, the CDR3 is TGTGCCAGCAGTCCCGGGGGAGAGCAGTTCTTC. Protein sequence: CASSPGGEQFF.

Concerning this clone itself: Other DNA variants within this sample encode the same CDR3. The rearrangement links TRBV5-1 to TRBJ2-7; D is possibly TRBD2 (5 bases). The CDR3 loop spans 14 amino acids. The germline V gene encodes CDR1 SGHRS and CDR2 YFSETQ. Deletions cut 0 bases from V and 2 bases from J, with 9 bases between. The CDR3 DNA reads as TGCGCCAGCAGCTTGGTGACGGGAACCTACGAGCAGTACTTC. Amino acids: CASSLVTGTYEQYF.

This sequence joins TRBV6-2 or TRBV6-3 and TRBJ1-1; TRBD1 matches 8 bases. The germline CDR1 and CDR2 sequences are MNHEY and SVGEGT. CDR3 size: 15 residues. V lost 0 bases to trimming and J lost 2 bases; unmatched junction nucleotides: 2. In nucleotides, the CDR3 is TGTGCCAGCAGTTACTCTGGACAGGGTAACACTGAAGCTTTCTTT. Its protein is CASSYSGQGNTEAFF.

This clone has more than one count but fewer than ten. This chain joins TRBV2 and TRBJ2-7; TRBD1 matches 11 bases. The length of the CDR3 is 16 residues. Germline CDR1 is SNHLY and CDR2 is FYNNEI. Germline trimming cut 7 bases from V and 2 bases from J; bases unmatched to any gene: 10. The CDR3 loop reads CASTLRDRGLAYEQYF. In DNA form, the CDR3 reads TGTGCCAGCACTCTCAGGGACAGGGGGTTAGCCTACGAGCAGTACTTC.

This chain links TRBV16 with TRBJ2-3; 7 bases align to TRBD2. Germline V gene lookup returns CDR1 KGHSY and CDR2 FQNENV. The CDR3 totals 15 residues. V was pared by 4 bases and J by 2 bases, with 6 bases of the junction left unmatched. CDR3 residues: CASSPKAGTTDTQYF. The CDR3 DNA is TGTGCCAGCAGCCCAAAAGCGGGAACCACAGATACGCAGTATTTT. Based on the CDR3 plus reference TRBV16 and TRBJ2-3, the full variable domain is GEEVAQTPKHLVRGEGQKAKLYCAPIKGHSYVFWYQQVLKNEFKFLISFQNENVFDETGMPKERFSAKCLPNSPCSLEIQATKLEDSAVYFCASSPKAGTTDTQYFGPGTRLTVL.

J is TRBJ2-1 and V is TRBV19; D may be TRBD1 (8 bases). V was shortened by 5 bases and J by 10 bases, with 15 bases between the two germline ends. Germline CDR1 and CDR2: LNHDA and SQIVND (reference sequence). The length of the CDR3 is 13 residues. CDR3 in amino acids: CASSPQGGKEQFF. The CDR3 DNA reads as TGTGCCAGTAGTCCACAGGGGGGGAAGGAGCAGTTCTTC.

The V and J genes are TRBV14 and TRBJ1-6, with D possibly TRBD1 on 6 matching bases. The CDR3 is 13 residues long. CDR1 and CDR2 from the germline V gene are SGHDN and FVKESK. V lost 2 bases and J lost 10, with 9 bases in between. The CDR3 coding sequence is TGTGCCAGCAGCCAAACGGGGGGCTCACCCCTCCACTTT. This codes for CASSQTGGSPLHF.